The sample holds many counts of the clone carrying this T cell receptor (beta chain). In making diagnoses, clinical symptoms, serum thyroxine and TRAb, thyroid ultrasound and orbital computed tomography were all used. TCR beta CDR3 regions were amplified from RNA. Using the HTBI primer set, a first-round RT-PCR was run on the TCR CDR3. TCRdb re-analysed the multiplex PCR reads in MiXCR, keeping a single row per CDR3 protein. The data contain more than 150,000 distinct CDR3 sequences, about 17% of them singletons. This sample was included in a study of T cells in Graves' hyperthyroidism and ophthalmopathy. Looked up from germline, CDR1 is MNHEY and CDR2 is SMNVEV (reference sequence). This CDR3 region has 13 residues. Trimming pared 5 bases from V and 2 bases from J, leaving 9 bases between.

V is TRBV27 and J is TRBJ1-2, with D unresolved. The source is a woman aged 50 to 60 with Graves' hyperthyroidism. Sequenced sample: blood. The CDR3 here is CASSVKGNYGYTF. The DNA of the CDR3 is TGTGCCAGCAGTGTAAAGGGCAACTATGGCTACACCTTC.